A single sample is the source of the 3 T cell receptor beta chains below, sequenced in a study of blood T cell repertoires in COVID-19. Method: immunoSEQ multiplex PCR; TCRdb's copy keeps in-frame clones and lacks some. The sample comprises 300,000 to 350,000 clones, around 91% of which are singletons, and 2.5% to 4% rests with the top ten. Sequenced: peripheral blood. These TCRs come from a woman under 30 who had recovered from COVID-19.

The V and J genes are TRBV6-5 and TRBJ1-3, with D hard to call. The CDR3 loop spans 15 amino acids. The V gene's germline CDR1 is MNHEY and CDR2 SVGAGI. Trimming stripped 6 bases from V and 3 bases from J, with 15 bases between. CDR3 protein: CASSDYWGNGNTIYF. In DNA, the CDR3 is TGTGCCAGCAGCGACTATTGGGGAAATGGAAACACCATATATTTT.

V gene TRBV4-3 combines with J gene TRBJ1-1, with D tentatively TRBD1 (5 bases). CDR3 length: 15 residues. Between the trimmed V and J ends, which lost 1 base and 3 bases, there was a span of 12 bases. Germline CDR1 reads LGHNA; CDR2 reads YSLEER. The DNA for the CDR3 is TGCGCCAGCAGCCAAGCTGGGGCGACCGACACTGAAGCTTTCTTT. It specifies CASSQAGATDTEAFF.

CDR3: CASSPGLAGQETQYF. The CDR3 coding sequence is TGTGCCAGCAGCCCCGGACTAGCGGGACAAGAGACCCAGTACTTC. The gene calls are TRBV11-3 and TRBJ2-5, with 12 nucleotides matching TRBD2. From germline, CDR1 is SGHNT and CDR2 YENEEA. This CDR3 contains 15 residues. V dropped 5 bases and J dropped 2; count of bases not matched to a gene: 3.